Below are 29 T cell receptor beta chains sequenced from a single sample in a study of shared T cell receptors in the human thymus (dated by TCRdb to 2020 to 2023). The receptor library was made with the immunoSEQ multiplex PCR assay. TCRdb holds this immuneACCESS table with in-frame rearrangements only. Some clones are missing; in checked studies, unresolved V genes explain under half, and the rest has no known cause. The sample records about 400,000 clones, over 90% of which are singletons. Approximately 0.02% of the sample is taken by the ten largest. The sample taken for sequencing was thymocytes. The receptors stem from a human donor.

V is TRBV7-9 and J is TRBJ2-1, with 9 bases that match TRBD2. The J segment lost 7 bases and the V segment lost 5 bases, leaving 12 bases of the junction unmatched. CDR1 and CDR2 from the germline V gene are SEHNR and FQNEAQ (reference sequence). CDR3 size: 16 residues. The CDR3 region is CASSPHSGTSKNEQFF. The CDR3 bases are TGTGCCAGCAGCCCCCACTCCGGGACTAGCAAAAATGAGCAGTTCTTC.

This clone has just one count. The chain has TRBV7-4 and TRBJ2-5; the D is unclear. In germline, CDR1 is SGHVT, CDR2 SQSDAQ. This CDR3 has 11 amino acids. V was clipped by 7 bases and J by 3 bases, with 6 bases between them. The CDR3 region is CASKNKETQYF. The CDR3 DNA is TGTGCCAGCAAAAATAAAGAGACCCAGTACTTC.

This chain links TRBV7-9 with TRBJ2-5, with D maybe TRBD2 (5 bases). Germline values: CDR1 SEHNR, CDR2 FQNEAQ (reference sequence). V lost 5 bases and J lost 0, with 25 bases in between. The CDR3 runs to 19 residues. The CDR3 is CASSRRVGVGINHQETQYF. The CDR3 region has the DNA TGTGCCAGCAGCCGCCGTGTCGGGGTCGGGATAAATCACCAAGAGACCCAGTACTTC.

The genes are TRBV11-2 and TRBJ1-1; a weak D match, TRBD1 (6 bases). V lost 0 bases and J lost 8, with 10 bases in between. The V gene's germline CDR1 is SGHAT and CDR2 FQNNGV. The CDR3 has 13 amino acids. For the CDR3, the DNA is TGTGCCAGCAGCTTAGATACAGGACAGGAAGCTTTCTTT. Translating it yields CASSLDTGQEAFF. The full variable domain, its missing parts supplied by reference TRBV11-2 and TRBJ1-1, is EAGVAQSPRYKIIEKRQSVAFWCNPISGHATLYWYQQILGQGPKLLIQFQNNGVVDDSQLPKDRFSAERLKGVDSTLKIQPAKLEDSAVYLCASSLDTGQEAFFGQGTRLTVV.

The CDR3 loop is CASSLGGQGADEQYF. CDR3 nucleotide sequence: TGCGCCAGCAGCCTGGGAGGGCAGGGGGCTGACGAGCAGTACTTC. V is TRBV4-1 and J is TRBJ2-7, with D perhaps TRBD1 (8 bases). Germline lookup yields CDR1 MGHRA and CDR2 YSYEKL. The CDR3 length is 15 residues. Trimming removed 4 bases at V and 5 bases at J, with 18 bases between.

The J gene is TRBJ2-6, the V gene TRBV2; the D gene is possibly TRBD1 (5 bases). CDR3 size: 20 residues. Germline V gene lookup returns CDR1 SNHLY and CDR2 FYNNEI. V was cut by 6 bases and J by 0 bases, with 24 bases left in between. In DNA, the CDR3 is TGTGCCAGCAGCCCCAGTAGGGGTAATCCACAGAGCTCTGGGGCCAACGTCCTGACTTTC. It specifies CASSPSRGNPQSSGANVLTF.

The chain joins TRBV19 to TRBJ2-1; 15 bases agree with TRBD2. The CDR3 covers 24 residues. Trimming removed 0 bases from V and 6 bases from J; junction bases left unmatched: 24. Germline V CDR1 and CDR2: LNHDA, SQIVND (reference sequence). For the CDR3, the DNA is TGTGCCAGTAGTATAGATGGTTGGGAACAGCCCCCCGGGACTAGCGGGAGGAGACGCAATGAGCAGTTCTTC. Translated, it gives CASSIDGWEQPPGTSGRRRNEQFF.

J is TRBJ2-7 and V is TRBV14, with 9 bases matching TRBD1. The CDR3 loop spans 16 amino acids. V lost 0 bases and J lost 1; bases outside the gene matches: 4. Germline V gives CDR1 SGHDN, CDR2 FVKESK. Written as DNA, the CDR3 is TGTGCCAGCAGCCAAGAAGACAGGGGGATGTCCTACGAGCAGTACTTC. Its protein product is CASSQEDRGMSYEQYF.

J is TRBJ2-3 and V is TRBV6-4; D may be TRBD1 (5 bases). The CDR3 is made up of 13 amino acids. Deletions cut 6 bases from V and 0 bases from J, with 7 bases between. The V gene's germline CDR1 is MRHNA and CDR2 SNTAGT. This chain's CDR3 is CASRGASTDTQYF. As DNA, the CDR3 is TGTGCCAGCAGAGGGGCCAGCACAGATACGCAGTATTTT.

This clone came up a few times. The CDR3 DNA follows: TGTGCCAGCAGCCAGCACTCGACCTACGAGCAGTACTTC. It encodes CASSQHSTYEQYF. The rearrangement joins TRBV27 to TRBJ2-7; no reliable D call. V was shortened by 6 bases and J by 2 bases, with 11 bases between the two germline ends. The germline CDR1 and CDR2 sequences are MNHEY and SMNVEV (reference sequence). The CDR3 runs 13 residues.

The J gene is TRBJ2-1, the V gene TRBV19; TRBD2 might be the D (6 bases). Germline loops: CDR1 LNHDA, CDR2 SQIVND (reference sequence). The V end lost 5 bases, the J end lost 7 bases, and 15 bases lay between the germline ends. The CDR3 sequence is 14 residues long. The CDR3 DNA follows: TGTGCCAGTAGTCCAACCGGGACTGTAAATGAGCAGTTCTTC. This encodes CASSPTGTVNEQFF.

The V call is TRBV4-1, the J call TRBJ2-7, with D perhaps TRBD1 or TRBD2 (6 bases each). CDR3 length: 14 amino acids. Between the trimmed V and J ends, which lost 6 bases and 6 bases, there was a span of 18 bases. Per the germline V gene, CDR1 is MGHRA and CDR2 is YSYEKL. The CDR3, as DNA: TGCGCCAGCAGTCTTCCCGGGGGCGAGGGCGAGCAGTACTTC. Its protein is CASSLPGGEGEQYF.

The chain is built from TRBV18 and TRBJ1-5; TRBD1 might be the D (6 bases). The CDR3 sequence is 15 residues long. In germline, CDR1 is KGHSH, CDR2 LQKENI. V lost 3 bases and J 5 bases, leaving 14 bases between the germline ends. CDR3 nucleotide sequence: TGTGCCAGCTCACCCTCGGACCAGGGGCATCAGCCCCAGCATTTT. Translated: CASSPSDQGHQPQHF.

The gene calls are TRBV28 and TRBJ1-2; D may be TRBD1 (6 bases). This CDR3 comprises 14 residues. Germline V gene data show CDR1 as MDHEN and CDR2 as SYDVKM. V lost 2 bases, J lost 3 bases, and 10 bases lay in between. The CDR3 reads CASSLRGLDYGYTF. CDR3 bases: TGTGCCAGCAGTTTACGGGGGCTTGACTATGGCTACACCTTC.

The rearrangement joins TRBV20-1 to TRBJ2-7; the match to TRBD2 covers 7 bases. CDR1 and CDR2 from the germline V gene are DFQATT and SNEGSKA (reference sequence). After removal of 3 bases from V and 12 bases from J, the junction contained 8 bases not matched to a gene. The CDR3 is made up of 11 amino acids. The CDR3 DNA follows: TGCAGTGCTAGGGGGGAGGGGACTGGGTACTTC. Translated: CSARGEGTGYF.

This rearrangement joins TRBV2 to TRBJ1-2; D is ambiguous. The germline V gene has CDR1 SNHLY and CDR2 FYNNEI. This CDR3 is 14 amino acids long. Trimming shortened V by 6 bases and J by 4 bases, and 15 bases separated the two germline ends. The CDR3 loop is CASSVFGILYGYTF. For the CDR3, the DNA is TGTGCCAGCAGCGTGTTCGGAATTCTCTATGGCTACACCTTC. The complete variable domain, with remaining parts taken from reference TRBV2 and TRBJ1-2, reads EPEVTQTPSHQVTQMGQEVILRCVPISNHLYFYWYRQILGQKVEFLVSFYNNEISEKSEIFDDQFSVERPDGSNFTLKIRSTKLEDSAMYFCASSVFGILYGYTFGSGTRLTVV.

About this clone itself: The sample has other DNA sequences that encode this CDR3 too. CDR3 DNA sequence: TGTGCCAGCAGTTTACTACCTCCCTACGAGCAGTACTTC. Protein: CASSLLPPYEQYF. The chain couples TRBV28 to TRBJ2-7, with D uncertain. In germline, CDR1 is MDHEN, CDR2 SYDVKM. CDR3 length: 13 amino acids. The V gene lost 2 bases and the J gene lost 2 bases, with 7 bases spanning the gap.

The chain uses TRBV5-1 and TRBJ2-7; the D gene could be TRBD1 or TRBD2 (5 bases each). V was shortened by 0 bases and J by 3 bases, with 10 bases between the two germline ends. The CDR3 contains 14 residues. Germline values: CDR1 SGHRS, CDR2 YFSETQ. CDR3 protein: CASSLAGPIYEQYF. The CDR3 DNA follows: TGCGCCAGCAGCTTGGCGGGACCTATCTACGAGCAGTACTTC.

The chain is built from TRBV5-1 and TRBJ2-7; 7 bases are shared with TRBD1. CDR3 length: 14 amino acids. Germline CDR1 is SGHRS and CDR2 is YFSETQ. With 0 bases clipped from V and 2 bases from J, the junction kept 2 bases outside the gene matches. The CDR3 reads CASSLEQGPYEQYF. CDR3 sequence (DNA): TGCGCCAGCAGCTTGGAACAGGGGCCCTACGAGCAGTACTTC.

The J gene is TRBJ2-7, the V gene TRBV29-1, with D tentatively TRBD1 or TRBD2 (5 bases each). CDR3 length equals 12 residues. CDR1 and CDR2 from the germline V gene are SQVTM and ANQGSEA. The V end was cut by 7 bases, the J end by 3 bases, with 13 bases between. CDR3 sequence: CSALTGGYEQYF. The CDR3 nucleotides read TGCAGCGCCCTGACTGGGGGCTACGAGCAGTACTTC.

The genes are TRBV6-6 and TRBJ2-1; tentative D call: TRBD2 (5 bases). Trimming took off 7 bases at V and 7 bases at J, with 14 bases between the two ends. Germline V gene data show CDR1 as MNHNY and CDR2 as SVGAGI (reference sequence). The CDR3 length is 13 residues. CDR3 in amino acids: CASTSGQLNEQFF. CDR3 bases: TGTGCCAGCACAAGCGGCCAATTAAATGAGCAGTTCTTC.

The V and J genes are TRBV28 and TRBJ2-5; TRBD1 matches at 7 bases. Trimming removed 2 bases from V and 2 bases from J; junction bases left unmatched: 2. Germline V CDR1 and CDR2: MDHEN, SYDVKM. CDR3 length equals 14 residues. CDR3 amino acids: CASSLLGQQETQYF. In nucleotides, the CDR3 is TGTGCCAGCAGTTTACTGGGACAGCAAGAGACCCAGTACTTC. Full variable domain (rest looked up from reference TRBV28 and TRBJ2-5): DVKVTQSSRYLVKRTGEKVFLECVQDMDHENMFWYRQDPGLGLRLIYFSYDVKMKEKGDIPEGYSVSREKKERFSLILESASTNQTSMYLCASSLLGQQETQYFGPGTRLLVL.

J is TRBJ1-5 and V is TRBV13, with D unresolved. V shed 5 bases and J shed 7 bases, with 9 bases lying between them. The CDR3 sequence is 12 residues long. Germline V gene lookup returns CDR1 PRHDT and CDR2 FYEKMQ (reference sequence). Here the CDR3 reads CASSRRYQPQHF. The CDR3 bases are TGTGCCAGCAGCCGGCGGTACCAGCCCCAGCATTTT.

The CDR3 spells CASTSFGTGQETQYF. The CDR3, as DNA: TGTGCCAGCACCTCCTTCGGGACAGGACAAGAGACCCAGTACTTC. The chain links TRBV27 to TRBJ2-5, with 8 bases that match TRBD1. Per the germline V gene, CDR1 is MNHEY and CDR2 is SMNVEV (reference sequence). V lost 7 bases to trimming and J lost 2 bases; unmatched junction nucleotides: 9. The CDR3 loop spans 15 amino acids.

The V call is TRBV28, the J call TRBJ2-2; D unclear. Germline V gives CDR1 MDHEN, CDR2 SYDVKM. V gave up 5 bases and J gave up 5 bases, with 15 bases separating them. CDR3 length equals 15 residues. The chain's CDR3 is CASSPLFMRTGELFF. The CDR3 nucleotides are TGTGCCAGCAGTCCCCTTTTCATGAGGACCGGGGAGCTGTTTTTT.

This chain connects TRBV30 to TRBJ1-5; D gene ambiguous. Germline V lookup: CDR1 GTSNPN, CDR2 SVGIG (reference sequence). The CDR3 runs 19 residues. V shed 1 base and J shed 0 bases, with 22 bases lying between them. This CDR3 reads CAWSDGQGRAGYSNQPQHF. CDR3 in DNA: TGTGCCTGGAGTGACGGTCAAGGGAGAGCGGGGTATAGCAATCAGCCCCAGCATTTT.

This rearrangement joins TRBV28 to TRBJ2-7; maybe TRBD1 (6 bases). The CDR3 covers 13 residues. V lost 7 bases, J lost 1 base, and 11 bases lay in between. Germline-derived CDR1 and CDR2 are MDHEN and SYDVKM. The CDR3 protein is CASTPRGSYEQYF. The CDR3 nucleotides read TGTGCCAGCACCCCCAGGGGATCCTACGAGCAGTACTTC.

V is TRBV28 and J is TRBJ2-5; D ambiguous. This CDR3 has 12 residues. Trimming removed 10 bases from V and 0 bases from J, with 9 bases in between. CDR1 is MDHEN and CDR2 is SYDVKM in the germline V gene. Written as DNA, the CDR3 is TGTGCCATCAGCCCCTACCAAGAGACCCAGTACTTC. It codes for CAISPYQETQYF.

This clone was observed a handful of times. The gene calls are TRBV28 and TRBJ1-2, with TRBD1 as a possible D gene (6 bases). Germline V gene sequence: CDR1 MDHEN, CDR2 SYDVKM. This CDR3 region has 16 residues. The V end was cut by 6 bases, the J end by 6 bases, with 23 bases between. The CDR3 DNA reads TGTGCCAGCAGATGGGGACATCTCAAAAAATGGGATGGCTACACCTTC. Its protein product is CASRWGHLKKWDGYTF.